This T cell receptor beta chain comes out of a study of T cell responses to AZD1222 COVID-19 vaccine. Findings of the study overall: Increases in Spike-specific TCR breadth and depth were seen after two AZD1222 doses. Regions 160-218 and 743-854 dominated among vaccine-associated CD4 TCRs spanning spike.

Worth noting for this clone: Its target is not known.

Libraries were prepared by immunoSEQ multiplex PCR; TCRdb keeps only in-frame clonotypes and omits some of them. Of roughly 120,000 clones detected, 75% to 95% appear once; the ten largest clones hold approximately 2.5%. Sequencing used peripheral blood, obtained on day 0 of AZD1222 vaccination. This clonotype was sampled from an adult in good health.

CDR3 amino acids: CASRKGEIRGQPQHF. CDR3 in DNA: TGTGCCAGCAGAAAGGGCGAGATAAGGGGTCAGCCCCAGCATTTT. The chain joins TRBV2 to TRBJ1-5, with D possibly TRBD1 on 5 matching bases. Germline-derived CDR1 and CDR2 are SNHLY and FYNNEI. The CDR3 is made up of 15 amino acids. V lost 6 bases and J 6 bases, leaving 18 bases between the germline ends.